Listed here are 8 T cell receptor beta chains from one sample, sequenced in a study of response to subunit inactivated influenza vaccine. One entry per CDR3 protein, called by TCRdb with MiXCR from the RT-PCR reads. In the table there are about 800,000 distinct CDR3 sequences, around 20% of which are singletons. Sequencing used PBMCs from blood, obtained more than 4 days after vaccination. The receptors derive from a man aged 45-60 years who received an inactivated influenza vaccine.

In this sample, this clonotype turned up many times. V usage is TRBV28 and J usage is TRBJ2-3, with a tentative D call TRBD1 (6 bases). Germline V gene sequence: CDR1 MDHEN, CDR2 SYDVKM. The CDR3 contains 18 residues. V was trimmed by 5 bases and J by 1 base, leaving 22 bases between them. The CDR3 sequence: CASSPTPGHLPGTDTQYF. DNA of the CDR3: TGTGCCAGCAGTCCGACTCCGGGACACCTACCGGGCACAGATACGCAGTATTTT.

The chain joins TRBV20-1 to TRBJ2-5; TRBD1 might be the D (6 bases). This CDR3 is 14 amino acids long. CDR1 and CDR2 (germline): DFQATT, SNEGSKA (reference sequence). The germline V and J ends were trimmed by 3 bases and 5 bases, with 16 bases remaining between them. CDR3: CSASRSGGRETQYF. CDR3 coding DNA: TGCAGTGCTAGTAGGTCTGGGGGCCGGGAGACCCAGTACTTC.

The rearrangement uses TRBV5-5 and TRBJ2-5; 7 nucleotides agree with TRBD2. Per germline, CDR1 SGHKS and CDR2 YYEKEE (reference sequence). CDR3 length: 15 residues. V was clipped by 0 bases and J by 1 base; unmatched bases: 3. CDR3 sequence (DNA): TGTGCCAGCAGCTTGGATCGGGGGGTCCAAGAGACCCAGTACTTC. Translating it yields CASSLDRGVQETQYF.

This clonotype was counted only a few times. This chain connects TRBV19 to TRBJ1-6; no firm D call. The germline CDR1 and CDR2 sequences are LNHDA and SQIVND (reference sequence). CDR3 length: 14 residues. The V gene lost 7 bases and the J gene lost 13 bases, with 20 bases spanning the gap. In DNA form, the CDR3 reads TGTGCCAGTACCAGGAAGGAAGGGTTTATCCCCCTCCACTTT. It specifies CASTRKEGFIPLHF.

V usage is TRBV11-3 and J usage is TRBJ2-1; TRBD1 agrees at 9 bases. J was trimmed by 7 bases and V by 5 bases; bases with no gene match: 12. The CDR3 is 16 residues long. CDR1 SGHNT and CDR2 YENEEA come from the germline V gene. The CDR3 DNA follows: TGTGCCAGCAGCCCAAGAAGGGGACAGGGAGGAAATGAGCAGTTCTTC. This codes for CASSPRRGQGGNEQFF.

As concerns this clonotype: Compared with germline, one end of the junction differs, possibly owing to a read error. This chain links TRBV5-4 with TRBJ1-6, with D hard to call. The CDR3 loop spans 13 amino acids. Germline V gives CDR1 SGHNT, CDR2 YYREEE (reference sequence). CDR3: CASSGGYNSPLRF. The CDR3 DNA reads TGTGCCAGCAGCGGAGGTTATAATTCACCCCTCCGCTTT.

J is TRBJ2-1 and V is TRBV11-2; D not certain. CDR3 length equals 12 residues. Trimming took 1 base from V and 9 from J, leaving 7 bases between them. Germline loops: CDR1 SGHAT, CDR2 FQNNGV. The CDR3 loop reads CASSLAPGEQFF. The CDR3 DNA is TGTGCCAGCAGCTTAGCTCCTGGTGAGCAGTTCTTC.

This clonotype has just a few counts. This sequence joins TRBV10-1 and TRBJ2-1; 8 nucleotides agree with TRBD2. Trimming removed 2 bases from V and 9 bases from J; junction bases left unmatched: 0. CDR3 length equals 12 residues. Germline lookup yields CDR1 WNHNN and CDR2 SYGVQD (reference sequence). This CDR3 reads CASSEAGGEQFF. CDR3 in DNA: TGCGCCAGCAGTGAGGCGGGAGGTGAGCAGTTCTTC.